The clone carrying this T cell receptor (beta chain) was picked up many times. Using its own MiXCR run on the RACE reads, TCRdb lists one record per CDR3 protein. The table includes roughly 82,000 distinct CDR3 sequences, 10% to 15% detected once. Time point here: patch test 1, 2 weeks after DPC sensitization. This sample's treatment: therapeutic diphenylcyclopropenone sensitization with weekly scalp DPC. The CDR3 length is 13 residues. The germline V gene has CDR1 LGHDT and CDR2 YNNKEL (reference sequence). V shed 6 bases and J shed 3 bases, with 11 bases lying between them. The data belong to a study of human T cells and chemical hapten exposure. Across the whole study: 2% DPC applied to a 2 cm by 2 cm arm area sensitized donors. Read at 6 days, the patch tests placed 0.01% DPC on the upper back.

The chain carries TRBV3-1 and TRBJ1-2; maybe TRBD1 (5 bases). The sample consisted of whole blood, taken in connection with sensitization to the hapten diphenylcyclopropenone (DPC). The clonotype comes from a woman aged 55-69 years with alopecia areata. Some clones in this sample may be carry-over from other donors' samples. The CDR3 DNA reads TGTGCCAGCAGTCCGCGGGGGTACTATGGCTACACCTTC. It codes for CASSPRGYYGYTF.